These 28 T cell receptor beta chains were sequenced from one sample in a study of shared clonotypes between healthy human individuals (dated by TCRdb to about 2020). The protocol used for the library was the immunoSEQ multiplex PCR assay. This is the immuneACCESS table as TCRdb keeps it, with only in-frame sequences that have V and J called. A part of the clones is gone; compared with another copy, unresolved V genes explain less than half, and the rest is unexplained. The sample profile shows roughly 2.4 million clones; about 94% of them were found once. Around 0.13% of the sample is held by the ten biggest clonotypes. Source material: naive CD4+ T cells sorted from blood. The sample's cell subset or site label, decoded: CD45RA+ positively selected. All receptors derive from a man younger than 35 in good health.

This sequence joins TRBV7-2 and TRBJ2-7; 8 nucleotides match TRBD2. V lost 5 bases to trimming and J lost 3 bases; unmatched junction nucleotides: 9. Germline V gene lookup returns CDR1 SGHTA and CDR2 FQGNSA. This CDR3 is built from 15 residues. In DNA form, the CDR3 reads TGTGCCAGCAGCCCGAACGGGGGGGCACTCTACGAGCAGTACTTC. This codes for CASSPNGGALYEQYF.

A remark on this clone: Within the sample, other DNA sequences also encode this same CDR3. The rearrangement links TRBV30 to TRBJ1-3; D not certain. V shed 0 bases and J shed 2 bases, with 8 bases lying between them. The germline V gene encodes CDR1 GTSNPN and CDR2 SVGIG (reference sequence). The CDR3 consists of 14 residues. The CDR3 sequence: CAWSVITAGNTIYF. CDR3 nucleotide sequence: TGTGCCTGGAGTGTGATAACCGCTGGAAACACCATATATTTT.

The chain joins TRBV5-4 to TRBJ1-2; D unclear. Trimming removed 3 bases from V and 5 bases from J, with 11 bases in between. Germline CDR1 is SGHNT and CDR2 is YYREEE (reference sequence). The CDR3 has 13 residues. The CDR3 loop is CASSSPDLYGYTF. The CDR3 region has the DNA TGTGCCAGCAGCTCCCCAGACTTATATGGCTACACCTTC. The whole variable domain, remainder taken from reference TRBV5-4 and TRBJ1-2, is ETGVTQSPTHLIKTRGQQVTLRCSSQSGHNTVSWYQQALGQGPQFIFQYYREEENGRGNFPPRFSGLQFPNYSSELNVNALELDDSALYLCASSSPDLYGYTFGSGTRLTVV.

The rearrangement links TRBV28 to TRBJ2-2, with TRBD1 matching over 8 bases. J gave up 3 bases and V 6 bases, and 3 bases lay outside the gene matches. CDR1 and CDR2 from the germline V gene are MDHEN and SYDVKM. This CDR3 has 14 residues. The CDR3 nucleotides read TGTGCCAGCAGGGGACAGGCATACACCGGGGAGCTGTTTTTT. The encoded protein is CASRGQAYTGELFF.

The rearrangement joins TRBV25-1 to TRBJ2-7; the match to TRBD1 covers 9 bases. Trimming took 6 bases from V and 1 from J; bases not matched to a gene: 7. This CDR3 comprises 15 residues. Germline CDR1 reads MGHDK; CDR2 reads SYGVNS. CDR3 nucleotide sequence: TGTGCCAGCAGGGGGGACAGGGCGATTTCCTACGAGCAGTACTTC. This sequence encodes CASRGDRAISYEQYF.

In nucleotides, the CDR3 is TGCGCCAGCAGCAAAACTATCCTGACAGCAACTAATGAAAAACTGTTTTTT. It translates to CASSKTILTATNEKLFF. This rearrangement joins TRBV5-1 to TRBJ1-4; D is perhaps TRBD1 (5 bases). CDR1 and CDR2 (germline): SGHRS, YFSETQ. The germline V and J ends were trimmed by 4 bases and 0 bases, with 16 bases remaining between them. This CDR3 is 17 amino acids long.

V is TRBV2 and J is TRBJ2-3; D is ambiguous. This CDR3 has 16 amino acids. The germline gives CDR1 SNHLY, CDR2 FYNNEI. The V end lost 0 bases, the J end lost 4 bases, and 14 bases lay between the germline ends. This CDR3 is CASSEAGGSPSDTQYF. CDR3 nucleotides: TGTGCCAGCAGTGAAGCAGGCGGCAGCCCCTCAGATACGCAGTATTTT.

Comment on this clone: The same CDR3 arises from other DNA sequences in this sample as well. CDR3 nucleotide sequence: TGCGCCAGCAGCCAAGGACTAGCGGGAACCTACGAGCAGTACTTC. As protein: CASSQGLAGTYEQYF. This chain uses TRBV4-1 with TRBJ2-7; 11 bases align to TRBD2. CDR3 size: 15 residues. V gave up 1 base and J gave up 2 bases; unmatched junction bases: 1. Germline V gene data show CDR1 as MGHRA and CDR2 as YSYEKL.

The chain uses TRBV2 and TRBJ1-1, with 9 bases fitting TRBD1. This CDR3 is 15 amino acids long. Germline trimming cut 5 bases from V and 6 bases from J; bases unmatched to any gene: 10. Germline loops: CDR1 SNHLY, CDR2 FYNNEI. In nucleotides, the CDR3 is TGTGCCAGCAGTATTCAAGGACAGGGGTGGGCTGAAGCTTTCTTT. This codes for CASSIQGQGWAEAFF. The whole variable domain, remainder taken from reference TRBV2 and TRBJ1-1, is EPEVTQTPSHQVTQMGQEVILRCVPISNHLYFYWYRQILGQKVEFLVSFYNNEISEKSEIFDDQFSVERPDGSNFTLKIRSTKLEDSAMYFCASSIQGQGWAEAFFGQGTRLTVV.

The rearrangement links TRBV6-6 to TRBJ2-3; D remains unclear. This CDR3 region has 14 residues. Trimming cost V 2 bases and J 2 bases, with 8 bases left between them. CDR1 and CDR2 (germline): MNHNY, SVGAGI (reference sequence). In DNA form, the CDR3 reads TGTGCCAGCAGTTACCGGGCAGACACAGATACGCAGTATTTT. Translation gives CASSYRADTDTQYF.

J is TRBJ2-5 and V is TRBV28; a possible D gene is TRBD2 (6 bases). Trimming took 6 bases from V and 5 from J, leaving 16 bases between them. The CDR3 covers 14 residues. Germline CDR1 and CDR2: MDHEN and SYDVKM. In nucleotides, the CDR3 is TGTGCCAGCAGGGCTCAGAATGGGGGGGAGACCCAGTACTTC. It is translated as CASRAQNGGETQYF.

The chain uses TRBV19 and TRBJ2-4; D may be TRBD1 (6 bases). The CDR3 is 14 residues long. Per germline, CDR1 LNHDA and CDR2 SQIVND (reference sequence). V was trimmed by 4 bases and J by 9 bases, leaving 16 bases between them. The CDR3 here is CASSTRDIGFIQYF. The CDR3 DNA is TGTGCCAGTAGTACCCGGGACATCGGTTTCATTCAGTACTTC.

V gene TRBV6-5 combines with J gene TRBJ2-7, with a weak D call TRBD1 (6 bases). Trimming stripped 5 bases from V and 4 bases from J, with 18 bases between. Looked up from germline, CDR1 is MNHEY and CDR2 is SVGAGI. The CDR3 contains 15 residues. In nucleotides, the CDR3 is TGTGCCAGCAGTCCTTCCCCGGGACAACAATACGAGCAGTACTTC. This gives the protein CASSPSPGQQYEQYF.

The chain uses TRBV5-6 and TRBJ2-7; 10 nucleotides line up with TRBD1. The CDR3 extends over 14 amino acids. J lost 5 bases, V lost 4 bases, and 6 bases had no gene match. Germline assignment: CDR1 SGHDT and CDR2 YYEEEE. This chain's CDR3 is CASSPRQGANEQYF. The CDR3, as DNA: TGTGCCAGCAGCCCCAGACAGGGGGCGAACGAGCAGTACTTC.

The chain employs TRBV18 and TRBJ2-7, with 10 bases aligning to TRBD2. From germline, CDR1 is KGHSH and CDR2 LQKENI. V was pared by 3 bases and J by 5 bases, with 4 bases of the junction left unmatched. This CDR3 region has 14 residues. The CDR3 nucleotides read TGTGCCAGCTCACCCAGCGGGAGGGTCCACGAGCAGTACTTC. Encoded protein: CASSPSGRVHEQYF. Together with reference TRBV18 and TRBJ2-7, the CDR3 gives the full variable domain: NAGVMQNPRHLVRRRGQEARLRCSPMKGHSHVYWYRQLPEEGLKFMVYLQKENIIDESGMPKERFSAEFPKEGPSILRIQQVVRGDSAAYFCASSPSGRVHEQYFGPGTRLTVT.

The J gene is TRBJ1-1, the V gene TRBV5-1; D is possibly TRBD1 (5 bases). The V gene lost 2 bases and the J gene lost 0 bases, with 11 bases spanning the gap. CDR1 is SGHRS and CDR2 is YFSETQ in the germline V gene. This CDR3 is 15 amino acids long. This CDR3 reads CASSFGGLMNTEAFF. The CDR3 nucleotides are TGCGCCAGCAGCTTCGGGGGACTTATGAACACTGAAGCTTTCTTT.

Regarding this clone: In the same sample, other DNA sequences code for this CDR3. V usage is TRBV2 and J usage is TRBJ2-3; D not certain. V was shortened by 4 bases and J by 0 bases, with 2 bases between the two germline ends. Germline values: CDR1 SNHLY, CDR2 FYNNEI. The CDR3 consists of 12 residues. The CDR3 nucleotides read TGTGCCAGCAGTGTTAGCACAGATACGCAGTATTTT. Translation gives CASSVSTDTQYF.

The gene calls are TRBV27 and TRBJ1-2; TRBD1 matches 7 bases. The V gene's germline CDR1 is MNHEY and CDR2 SMNVEV (reference sequence). V was clipped by 5 bases and J by 2 bases; unmatched bases: 5. This CDR3 has 14 residues. CDR3 DNA sequence: TGTGCCAGCAGTAACAAACAGGGGAACTATGGCTACACCTTC. Amino acid sequence: CASSNKQGNYGYTF.

This sequence joins TRBV7-9 and TRBJ2-5, with 14 bases identical to TRBD2. V dropped 4 bases and J dropped 4; count of bases not matched to a gene: 2. This CDR3 has 15 amino acids. Germline CDR1 and CDR2: SEHNR and FQNEAQ (reference sequence). The CDR3 nucleotides read TGTGCCAGCAGCTCAGGGACTAGCGGGAGAGAGACCCAGTACTTC. Its protein product is CASSSGTSGRETQYF. The variable domain in full, with the rest retrieved from reference TRBV7-9 and TRBJ2-5, is DTGVSQNPRHKITKRGQNVTFRCDPISEHNRLYWYRQTLGQGPEFLTYFQNEAQLEKSRLLSDRFSAERPKGSFSTLEIQRTEQGDSAMYLCASSSGTSGRETQYFGPGTRLLVL.

The chain employs TRBV4-2 and TRBJ2-7; D is uncertain. The CDR3 has 17 amino acids. V lost 3 bases to trimming and J lost 4 bases, with 22 bases between them. Germline V gene data show CDR1 as LGHNA and CDR2 as YNFKEQ. The CDR3: CASSHPSGSNLIYEQYF. CDR3 coding DNA: TGTGCCAGCAGCCACCCTTCCGGGTCTAACCTTATTTACGAGCAGTACTTC.

The chain recombines TRBV4-2 with TRBJ2-7; D unclear. From germline, CDR1 is LGHNA and CDR2 YNFKEQ. The CDR3 sequence is 11 residues long. V shed 2 bases and J shed 5 bases, with 4 bases lying between them. The CDR3 here is CASSQPHEQYF. CDR3 nucleotides: TGTGCCAGCAGCCAACCCCACGAGCAGTACTTC.

V and J are TRBV5-1 and TRBJ1-1, with D unresolved. CDR3 size: 14 residues. Germline V gene data show CDR1 as SGHRS and CDR2 as YFSETQ. With 0 bases removed from V and 3 bases from J, the gap between germline ends came to 9 bases. CDR3 in amino acids: CASSLAAKDTEAFF. CDR3 in DNA: TGCGCCAGCAGCTTGGCGGCGAAGGACACTGAAGCTTTCTTT.

The rearrangement uses TRBV9 and TRBJ2-7; no firm D call. V lost 5 bases, J lost 4 bases, and 13 bases lay in between. The CDR3 covers 13 residues. The germline V gene encodes CDR1 SGDLS and CDR2 YYNGEE. The CDR3 region is CASSRSWGYEQYF. In DNA form, the CDR3 reads TGTGCCAGCAGTCGTAGTTGGGGATACGAGCAGTACTTC.

This clone was detected only once. The chain has TRBV25-1 and TRBJ2-3; TRBD2 matches at 12 bases. Germline CDR1 reads MGHDK; CDR2 reads SYGVNS. With V trimmed by 2 bases and J by 0 bases, 3 bases remained unmatched. This CDR3 is built from 17 residues. The chain's CDR3 is CASSEGTSGSSTDTQYF. CDR3 coding DNA: TGTGCCAGCAGTGAAGGGACTAGCGGGTCTAGCACAGATACGCAGTATTTT.

For this clone: Other DNA sequences within the sample encode an identical CDR3. V gene TRBV7-9 combines with J gene TRBJ1-1, with no clear D. V was shortened by 2 bases and J by 5 bases, with 3 bases between the two germline ends. Germline V gene lookup returns CDR1 SEHNR and CDR2 FQNEAQ (reference sequence). The CDR3 length is 11 residues. The CDR3 sequence: CASSLLTEAFF. DNA of the CDR3: TGTGCCAGCAGCTTACTAACTGAAGCTTTCTTT.

This sequence joins TRBV6-1 and TRBJ1-2, with 7 bases aligning to TRBD1. CDR3 length: 13 residues. From germline, CDR1 is MNHNS and CDR2 SASEGT. Trimming took 4 bases from V and 5 from J; bases not matched to a gene: 4. The CDR3 here is CASSADRQYGYTF. CDR3 coding DNA: TGTGCCAGCAGTGCGGACAGGCAATATGGCTACACCTTC.

The chain has TRBV7-9 and TRBJ1-3, with 8 bases aligning to TRBD1. In germline, CDR1 is SEHNR, CDR2 FQNEAQ (reference sequence). CDR3 length equals 17 residues. The V gene end was trimmed by 5 bases and the J gene end by 0 bases; junction bases not matched to a gene: 9. The CDR3 loop reads CASSPTGTGPSGNTIYF. The CDR3 bases are TGTGCCAGCAGCCCTACCGGGACAGGTCCCTCTGGAAACACCATATATTTT.

The rearrangement links TRBV19 to TRBJ1-5, with a weak D call TRBD1 (5 bases). V lost 3 bases and J 0 bases, leaving 9 bases between the germline ends. Per germline, CDR1 LNHDA and CDR2 SQIVND (reference sequence). This CDR3 spans 15 amino acids. The CDR3 spells CASSIQGHSNQPQHF. DNA for the CDR3: TGTGCCAGTAGTATCCAGGGCCATAGCAATCAGCCCCAGCATTTT.